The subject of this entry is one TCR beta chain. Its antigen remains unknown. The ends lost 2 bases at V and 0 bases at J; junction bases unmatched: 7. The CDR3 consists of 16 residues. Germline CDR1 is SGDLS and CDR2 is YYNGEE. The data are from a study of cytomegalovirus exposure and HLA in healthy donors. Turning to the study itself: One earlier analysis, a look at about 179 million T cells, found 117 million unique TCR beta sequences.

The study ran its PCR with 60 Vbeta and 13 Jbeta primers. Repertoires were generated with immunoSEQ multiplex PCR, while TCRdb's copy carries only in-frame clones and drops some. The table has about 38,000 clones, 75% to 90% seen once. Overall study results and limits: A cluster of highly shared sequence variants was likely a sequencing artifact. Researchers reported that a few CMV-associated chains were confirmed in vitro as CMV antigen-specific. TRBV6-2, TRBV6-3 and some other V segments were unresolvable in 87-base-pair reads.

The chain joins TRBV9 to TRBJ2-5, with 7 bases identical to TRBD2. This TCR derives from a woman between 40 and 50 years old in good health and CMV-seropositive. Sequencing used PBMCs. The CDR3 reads CASSVSAGAYQETQYF. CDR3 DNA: TGTGCCAGCAGCGTGTCGGCGGGAGCGTACCAAGAGACCCAGTACTTC. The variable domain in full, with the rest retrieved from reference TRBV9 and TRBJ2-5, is DSGVTQTPKHLITATGQRVTLRCSPRSGDLSVYWYQQSLDQGLQFLIQYYNGEERAKGNILERFSAQQFPDLHSELNLSSLELGDSALYFCASSVSAGAYQETQYFGPGTRLLVL.